This T cell receptor (beta chain) was profiled in a study of identical twins. The V gene's germline CDR1 is LGHNA and CDR2 YSLEER. The CDR3 covers 16 residues. Deletions cut 0 bases from V and 7 bases from J, with 16 bases between. The authors used template switching to add a universal primer site and gave cDNA unique molecular identifiers. TCRdb reprocessed the 5' RACE reads via MiXCR and lists one record per CDR3 protein. The sample gives 700,000 or so distinct CDR3 sequences, around 8.6% of which show up once; 0.75% to 1% is in the top ten. The data also belong to a second study, concerning yellow fever vaccine responses in identical twins. That study adds: The T cell response to vaccination in identical twins was reportedly partly convergent and partly personalized.

The source of this sequence is a woman aged 18-30 years in good health. V usage is TRBV4-3 and J usage is TRBJ2-4; perhaps TRBD1 as D (6 bases). Material for sequencing was PBMCs. CDR3 coding DNA: TGCGCCAGCAGCCAAGAGCAGGGGCCGCCTTTGAACATTCAGTACTTC. Protein product: CASSQEQGPPLNIQYF.